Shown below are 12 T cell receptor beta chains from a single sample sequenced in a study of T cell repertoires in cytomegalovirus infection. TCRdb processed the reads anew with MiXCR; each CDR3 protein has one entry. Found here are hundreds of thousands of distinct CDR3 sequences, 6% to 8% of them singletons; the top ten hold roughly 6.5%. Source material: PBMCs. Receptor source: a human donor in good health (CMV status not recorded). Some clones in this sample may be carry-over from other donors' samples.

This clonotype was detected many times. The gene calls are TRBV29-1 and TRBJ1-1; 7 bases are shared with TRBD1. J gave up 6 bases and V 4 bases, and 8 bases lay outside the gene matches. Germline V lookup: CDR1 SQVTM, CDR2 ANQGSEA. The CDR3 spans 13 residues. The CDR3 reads CSVARQGQSEAFF. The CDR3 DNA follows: TGCAGCGTTGCGAGACAGGGACAATCTGAAGCTTTCTTT.

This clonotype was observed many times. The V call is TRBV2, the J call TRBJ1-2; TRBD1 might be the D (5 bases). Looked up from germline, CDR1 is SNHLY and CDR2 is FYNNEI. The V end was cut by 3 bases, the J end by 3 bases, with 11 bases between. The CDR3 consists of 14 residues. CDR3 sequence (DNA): TGTGCCAGCAGTGAGCAGGGAATCGACTATGGCTACACCTTC. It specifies CASSEQGIDYGYTF.

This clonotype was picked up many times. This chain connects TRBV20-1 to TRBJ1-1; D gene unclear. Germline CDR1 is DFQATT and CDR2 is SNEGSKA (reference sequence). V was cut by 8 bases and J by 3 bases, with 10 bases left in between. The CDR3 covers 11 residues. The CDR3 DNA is TGCAGTCCCAGAGGGCACACTGAAGCTTTCTTT. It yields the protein CSPRGHTEAFF.

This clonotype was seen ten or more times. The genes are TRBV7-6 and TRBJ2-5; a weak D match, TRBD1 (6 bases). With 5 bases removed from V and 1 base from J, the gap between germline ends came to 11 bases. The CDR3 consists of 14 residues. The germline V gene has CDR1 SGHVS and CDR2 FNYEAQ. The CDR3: CASSRGQLQETQYF. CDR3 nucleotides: TGTGCCAGCAGCCGGGGACAACTCCAAGAGACCCAGTACTTC.

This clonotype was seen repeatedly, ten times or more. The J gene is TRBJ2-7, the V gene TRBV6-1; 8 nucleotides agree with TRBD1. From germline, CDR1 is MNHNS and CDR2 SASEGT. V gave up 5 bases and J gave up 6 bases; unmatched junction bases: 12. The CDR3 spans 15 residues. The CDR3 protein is CASSSSLRGLGEQYF. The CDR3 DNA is TGTGCCAGCAGTTCCTCTCTCAGGGGGCTGGGCGAGCAGTACTTC.

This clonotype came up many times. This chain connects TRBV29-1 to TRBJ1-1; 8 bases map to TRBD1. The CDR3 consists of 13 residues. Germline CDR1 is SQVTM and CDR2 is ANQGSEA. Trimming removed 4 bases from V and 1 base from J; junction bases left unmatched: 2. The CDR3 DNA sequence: TGCAGCGTTGGTCAGGGGGCGAACACTGAAGCTTTCTTT. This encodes CSVGQGANTEAFF.

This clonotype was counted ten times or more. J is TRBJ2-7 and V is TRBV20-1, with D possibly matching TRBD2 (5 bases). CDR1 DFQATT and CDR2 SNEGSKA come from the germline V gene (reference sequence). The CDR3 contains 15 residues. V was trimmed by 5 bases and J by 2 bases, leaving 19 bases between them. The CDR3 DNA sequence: TGCAGTGCTTCCCCGGGGAGCCAGCGTACCTACGAGCAGTACTTC. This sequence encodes CSASPGSQRTYEQYF.

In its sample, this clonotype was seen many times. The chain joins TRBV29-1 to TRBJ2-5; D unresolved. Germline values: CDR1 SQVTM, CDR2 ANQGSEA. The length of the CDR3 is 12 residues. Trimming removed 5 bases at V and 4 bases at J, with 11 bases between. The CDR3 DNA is TGCAGCGTTCTTGGGCGAGCAGAGACCCAGTACTTC. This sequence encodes CSVLGRAETQYF. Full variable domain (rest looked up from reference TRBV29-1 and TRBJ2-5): SAVISQKPSRDICQRGTSLTIQCQVDSQVTMMFWYRQQPGQSLTLIATANQGSEATYESGFVIDKFPISRPNLTFSTLTVSNMSPEDSSIYLCSVLGRAETQYFGPGTRLLVL.

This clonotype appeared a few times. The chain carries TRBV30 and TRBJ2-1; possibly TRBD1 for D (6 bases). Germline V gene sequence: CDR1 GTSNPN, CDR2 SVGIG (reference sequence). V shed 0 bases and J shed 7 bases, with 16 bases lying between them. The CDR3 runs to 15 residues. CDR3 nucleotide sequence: TGTGCCTGGAGTGTACTTCCGGGCCAGGGGAATGAGCAGTTCTTC. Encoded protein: CAWSVLPGQGNEQFF.

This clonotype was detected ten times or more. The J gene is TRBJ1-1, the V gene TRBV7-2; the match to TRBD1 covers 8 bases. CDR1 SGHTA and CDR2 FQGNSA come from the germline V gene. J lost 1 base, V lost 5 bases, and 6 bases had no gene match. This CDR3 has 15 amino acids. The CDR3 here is CASSAQGAGNTEAFF. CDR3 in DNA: TGTGCCAGCAGCGCCCAGGGGGCTGGGAACACTGAAGCTTTCTTT. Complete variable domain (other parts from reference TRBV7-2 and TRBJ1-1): GAGVSQSPSNKVTEKGKDVELRCDPISGHTALYWYRQSLGQGLEFLIYFQGNSAPDKSGLPSDRFSAERTGGSVSTLTIQRTQQEDSAVYLCASSAQGAGNTEAFFGQGTRLTVV.

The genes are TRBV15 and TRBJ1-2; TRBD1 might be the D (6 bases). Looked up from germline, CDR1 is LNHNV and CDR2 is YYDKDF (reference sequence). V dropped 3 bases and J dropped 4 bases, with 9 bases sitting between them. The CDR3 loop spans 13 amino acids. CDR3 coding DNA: TGTGCCACCAGCAGCGGACAGCGCTATGGCTACACCTTC. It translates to CATSSGQRYGYTF.

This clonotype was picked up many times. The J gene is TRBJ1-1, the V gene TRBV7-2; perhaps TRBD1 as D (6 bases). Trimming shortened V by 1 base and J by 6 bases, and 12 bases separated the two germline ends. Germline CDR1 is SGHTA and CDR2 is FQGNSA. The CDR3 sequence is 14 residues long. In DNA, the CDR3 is TGTGCCAGCAGCTTAGTCCTGGGGGCGTCTGAAGCTTTCTTT. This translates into CASSLVLGASEAFF.